This is a list of T cell receptor beta chains from one sample in a study of T-cell memory formation after mild COVID-19. Using its own MiXCR run on the 5' RACE reads, TCRdb lists one record per CDR3 protein. The sample records about 160,000 distinct CDR3 sequences, roughly 28% being singletons. Sequences were obtained from PBMCs or a T cell subset sorted from them (not recorded which). Receptors originate from an adult woman who had mild COVID-19 (a few samples of this study predate the infection). Cell type and time point are not known. CDR3s include the opening cysteine and the closing phenylalanine or tryptophan. D genes are given only for firm matches. Size is omitted from some rows. Given values are once, few, many or a class for expanded clones.

>few|TRBD2|TRBJ2-1|TRBV18
CASSRGLAGVGPQGSYNEQFF
TGTGCCAGCTCACGGGGACTAGCGGGAGTAGGACCCCAAGGATCCTACAATGAGCAGTTCTTC
>NA|NA|TRBJ2-1|TRBV12-3/TRBV12-4
CASTIDMTGYEQFF
TGTGCCAGCACCATCGACATGACTGGCTATGAGCAGTTCTTC
>NA|NA|TRBJ1-1|TRBV5-1
CASSPGLVNTEAFF
TGCGCCAGCAGCCCCGGTCTAGTGAACACTGAAGCTTTCTTT
>once|TRBD2|TRBJ2-3|TRBV7-9
CASSFLAGATDTQYF
TGTGCCAGCAGCTTTTTAGCGGGGGCCACAGATACGCAGTATTTT
>NA|NA|TRBJ2-1|TRBV9
CASTGPPYNEQFF
TGTGCCAGCACCGGGCCGCCATACAATGAGCAGTTCTTC
>many|TRBD2|TRBJ2-7|TRBV7-2
CASSSGREAEQYF
TGTGCCAGCAGCTCCGGCCGGGAGGCCGAGCAGTACTTC
>NA|NA|TRBJ2-5|TRBV29-1
CSVPRARGETQYF
TGCAGCGTTCCTCGGGCCCGAGGAGAGACCCAGTACTTC
>NA|NA|TRBJ2-1|TRBV6-5
CASKPGQTHWFF
TGTGCCAGCAAACCGGGACAAACCCACTGGTTCTTC
>few|TRBD1|TRBJ1-1|TRBV7-9
CASSFAGQPIGAFF
TGTGCCAGCAGCTTTGCGGGACAGCCGATTGGTGCTTTCTTT
>once|NA|TRBJ2-7|TRBV2
CASNNIPSYEQYF
TGTGCCAGCAATAACATACCCTCCTACGAGCAGTACTTC
>NA|NA|TRBJ1-3|TRBV7-9
CASSTGTVLSGNTIYF
TGTGCCAGCAGCACCGGGACGGTTCTCTCTGGAAACACCATATATTTT
>few|TRBD2|TRBJ2-5|TRBV24-1
CATRLAGIEETQYF
TGTGCCACGAGACTAGCGGGGATCGAAGAGACCCAGTACTTC
>many|NA|TRBJ2-7|TRBV29-1
CSATLATTYEQYF
TGCAGCGCTACTCTAGCCACGACCTACGAGCAGTACTTC
>few|NA|TRBJ2-7|TRBV7-2
CASSPKTGHEQYF
TGTGCCAGCAGCCCCAAGACCGGGCACGAGCAGTACTTC
>few|NA|TRBJ2-5|TRBV7-9
CASSSEAETQYF
TGTGCCAGCAGCTCAGAGGCAGAGACCCAGTACTTC
>NA|NA|TRBJ1-2|TRBV18
CASSLRADGGDYGYTF
TGTGCCAGCTCCCTTCGAGCCGATGGGGGAGACTATGGCTACACCTTC
>few|NA|TRBJ1-6|TRBV13
CASSSTERPGGTSPLHF
TGTGCCAGCAGCTCCACCGAACGGCCTGGGGGAACTTCACCCCTCCACTTT
>NA|NA|TRBJ1-1|TRBV7-3
CASSLKGNPEAFF
TGTGCCAGCAGCTTAAAGGGCAATCCTGAAGCTTTCTTT
>few|NA|TRBJ1-2|TRBV12-3/TRBV12-4
CASRFPGNGYGYTF
TGTGCCAGCAGGTTTCCCGGGAACGGCTATGGCTACACCTTC
>NA|TRBD2|TRBJ2-1|TRBV20-1
CSASSGRWGEQFF
TGCAGTGCTAGTAGCGGGAGGTGGGGTGAGCAGTTCTTC
>NA|TRBD2|TRBJ2-3|TRBV20-1
CSAPTSGGTDTQYF
TGCAGTGCTCCTACTAGCGGGGGGACAGATACGCAGTATTTT
>few|NA|TRBJ2-7|TRBV4-2
CASSPGGRREQYF
TGTGCCAGCAGTCCAGGTGGGCGCCGCGAGCAGTACTTC
>NA|NA|TRBJ1-1|TRBV12-3/TRBV12-4
CASTGFSANTEAFF
TGTGCCAGCACAGGATTTTCGGCAAACACTGAAGCTTTCTTT
>NA|NA|TRBJ2-1|TRBV7-2
CASSRLYEQFF
TGTGCCAGCAGCCGACTATATGAGCAGTTCTTC
>NA|TRBD2|TRBJ2-7|TRBV2
CASIAGTSGGYEQYF
TGTGCCAGCATCGCCGGGACTAGCGGGGGCTACGAGCAGTACTTC
>NA|NA|TRBJ2-1|TRBV12-3/TRBV12-4
CASSPSMGAGAKDEQFF
TGTGCCAGCAGCCCCTCCATGGGGGCGGGGGCAAAGGATGAGCAGTTCTTC
>few|NA|TRBJ2-2|TRBV24-1
CATSDGVSGELFF
TGTGCCACCAGTGACGGGGTTTCGGGGGAGCTGTTTTTT
>few|NA|TRBJ2-7|TRBV5-5
CASSRGLAYEQYF
TGTGCCAGCAGCCGCGGATTAGCGTACGAGCAGTACTTC
>NA|NA|TRBJ1-1|TRBV24-1
CATSDSGRRAFF
TGTGCCACCAGTGACTCGGGACGCAGAGCTTTCTTT
>NA|NA|TRBJ2-1|TRBV7-9
CASSLVSDEQFF
TGTGCCAGCAGCTTAGTCAGCGATGAGCAGTTCTTC
>once|NA|TRBJ1-2|TRBV11-1
CASSPGPAGNYGYTF
TGTGCCAGCAGCCCGGGACCCGCGGGCAACTATGGCTACACCTTC
>NA|NA|TRBJ1-5|TRBV9
CASSVAGNNQPQHF
TGTGCCAGCAGCGTGGCAGGCAACAATCAGCCCCAGCATTTT